A selection of T cell receptor beta chains follows, all from one sample in a study of metastatic and nonmetastatic thyroid tumors. TCRdb ran MiXCR on the PCR reads. The table includes about 18,000 clones, just under 30% detected once. Sequencing was done on a sample of tumor tissue. Receptor source: a male donor with papillary thyroid cancer or a benign thyroid nodule (not recorded which). Some clones in this sample may be carry-over from other donors' samples. Both conserved end residues are trimmed from each CDR3. Fields, in order: J gene, V gene, CDR3 protein.

TRBJ1-2,TRBV7-9,ASSPATWTGRTSFGYT
TRBJ1-1,TRBV6-1,ASGEGGTEAF
TRBJ1-1,TRBV28,ASSPGGQGNTEAF
TRBJ1-1,TRBV19,ASSGIDFRNTEAF
TRBJ1-2,TRBV7-9,ASSSGATFDGYT
TRBJ1-2,TRBV10-1,ACSRDRGYGFT
TRBJ1-1,TRBV19,ASIPSGQGALNTEAF
TRBJ2-7,TRBV5-1,ASGWDISYEQY
TRBJ2-7,TRBV4-1,ASSQQGMNYEQY
TRBJ2-1,TRBV12-3/TRBV12-4,ASSSSPGTSGSYNEQF
TRBJ1-1,TRBV5-4,ASSHTPGLMNTEAF
TRBJ2-1,TRBV12-3/TRBV12-4,ASSPGTSGIVLNEQF
TRBJ1-5,TRBV6-1,ASSDGQNQPQH
TRBJ2-7,TRBV6-1,ASSDILAGVSYEQY
TRBJ1-1,TRBV28,ASSFIDSRRGAF
TRBJ1-5,TRBV20-1,SARASQGIGNQPQH
TRBJ1-2,TRBV5-6,ASSRPGAIYGYT
TRBJ2-7,TRBV19,ASTPTGGSSYEQY
TRBJ2-5,TRBV20-1,SARPSQGQETQY
TRBJ1-6,TRBV14,ASSGQVSSYNSPLH
TRBJ2-3,TRBV18,ASSLTSGLAKSDTQY
TRBJ2-1,TRBV12-3/TRBV12-4,ASSLVGTDNEPF
TRBJ1-2,TRBV5-4,ASSPGDGYGYT
TRBJ2-7,TRBV7-9,ASSFREESSEQY